This entry lists 22 T cell receptor beta chains sequenced from one sample in a study of blood T cell repertoires in COVID-19. This table comes from immunoSEQ multiplex PCR, and its TCRdb copy is limited to in-frame clones, with some not included. The table shows approximately 98,000 clones, with about 80% occurring only once. Material: peripheral blood. These receptors were taken from a woman between 65 and 79 years old with acute or convalescent COVID-19.

The chain links TRBV28 to TRBJ2-5, with TRBD2 matching over 13 bases. J lost 2 bases, V lost 2 bases, and 8 bases had no gene match. Germline values: CDR1 MDHEN, CDR2 SYDVKM. The CDR3 is 18 residues long. CDR3 residues: CASSLPRLAGGKQETQYF. CDR3 sequence (DNA): TGTGCCAGCAGTTTACCCAGACTAGCGGGGGGCAAACAAGAGACCCAGTACTTC.

The chain employs TRBV2 and TRBJ2-2; the D gene is possibly TRBD2 (5 bases). The CDR3 is 15 residues long. Looked up from germline, CDR1 is SNHLY and CDR2 is FYNNEI. V was pared by 5 bases and J by 0 bases, with 10 bases between. The CDR3 reads CASSPTTSNTGELFF. CDR3 in DNA: TGTGCCAGCAGTCCGACTACCTCGAACACCGGGGAGCTGTTTTTT.

The chain combines TRBV6-5 with TRBJ1-5; D call uncertain. Germline V gene sequence: CDR1 MNHEY, CDR2 SVGAGI. The CDR3 is 13 amino acids. V lost 9 bases and J 7 bases, leaving 16 bases between the germline ends. The CDR3 region has the DNA TGTGCCAGTTGCCCCCCCGAGGGCCAGCCCCAGCATTTT. This encodes CASCPPEGQPQHF.

The gene calls are TRBV7-9 and TRBJ2-3; 8 nucleotides agree with TRBD1. Germline CDR1 is SEHNR and CDR2 is FQNEAQ (reference sequence). V lost 4 bases and J lost 5; bases outside the gene matches: 5. The CDR3 consists of 14 residues. CDR3 protein: CASSSRQGQDTQYF. The CDR3 DNA is TGTGCCAGCAGCTCCCGACAGGGGCAAGATACGCAGTATTTT.

The sample holds one count of this clone. This sequence joins TRBV3-1 (or the pseudogene TRBV3-2) and TRBJ2-7; the D gene is possibly TRBD2 (6 bases). With 4 bases removed from V and 2 bases from J, the gap between germline ends came to 15 bases. Germline CDR1 and CDR2: LGHDT and YNNKEL (reference sequence). The CDR3 totals 15 residues. The CDR3 DNA reads TGTGCCAGCAGCCTCCGGGGAGGAACGGCCTACGAGCAGTACTTC. Translation gives CASSLRGGTAYEQYF.

This clone was detected once. The J gene is TRBJ2-7, the V gene TRBV2, with 10 bases aligning to TRBD1. The CDR3 is 15 residues long. The V gene's germline CDR1 is SNHLY and CDR2 FYNNEI. The ends lost 5 bases at V and 1 base at J; junction bases unmatched: 5. For the CDR3, the DNA is TGTGCCAGCAGTCCCGGGACAGGGGAGTCCTACGAGCAGTACTTC. This sequence encodes CASSPGTGESYEQYF. The complete variable domain, with remaining parts taken from reference TRBV2 and TRBJ2-7, reads EPEVTQTPSHQVTQMGQEVILRCVPISNHLYFYWYRQILGQKVEFLVSFYNNEISEKSEIFDDQFSVERPDGSNFTLKIRSTKLEDSAMYFCASSPGTGESYEQYFGPGTRLTVT.

This clone came up once. The chain has TRBV6-5 and TRBJ2-1; the match to TRBD1 covers 9 bases. J gave up 0 bases and V 2 bases, and 2 bases lay outside the gene matches. CDR1 is MNHEY and CDR2 is SVGAGI in the germline V gene. The CDR3 runs to 16 residues. The CDR3 sequence is CASSYPTGGSYNEQFF. As DNA, the CDR3 is TGTGCCAGCAGTTACCCGACAGGGGGCTCCTACAATGAGCAGTTCTTC.

The rearrangement joins TRBV5-6 to TRBJ2-2, with D unresolved. The germline gives CDR1 SGHDT, CDR2 YYEEEE. This CDR3 region has 15 residues. Trimming removed 0 bases at V and 4 bases at J, with 10 bases between. This chain's CDR3 is CASSLVGPGTGELFF. The CDR3 nucleotides are TGTGCCAGCAGCTTGGTGGGCCCCGGCACCGGGGAGCTGTTTTTT.

The chain combines TRBV21-1 with TRBJ1-2. TRBV21-1 is tagged as a pseudogene. This CDR3 is built from 13 residues. The DNA of the CDR3 is TGTGCCAGCGGAGGTCCGGGGGTCTATGGCTACACCTTC. This gives the protein CASGGPGVYGYTF.

The gene calls are TRBV10-2 and TRBJ1-2; D gene unclear. Germline V gene data show CDR1 as WSHSY and CDR2 as SAAADI. V was clipped by 5 bases and J by 5 bases, with 18 bases between them. This CDR3 comprises 15 residues. The CDR3 here is CASSRLTGQSYGYTF. Here the CDR3 DNA reads TGCGCCAGCAGTAGGCTCACTGGGCAGTCATATGGCTACACCTTC.

The genes are TRBV3-1 (or the pseudogene TRBV3-2) and TRBJ1-3, with 7 bases aligning to TRBD1. Germline CDR1 reads LGHDT; CDR2 reads YNNKEL (reference sequence). The V segment lost 4 bases and the J segment 8 bases; nucleotides outside the gene matches: 5. The CDR3 extends over 13 amino acids. CDR3 sequence: CASSPGTVHTIYF. The CDR3 DNA sequence: TGTGCCAGCAGCCCCGGGACAGTACACACCATATATTTT.

The chain carries TRBV4-1 and TRBJ1-2, with 11 bases aligning to TRBD1. The trim removed 2 bases at V and 4 bases at J, leaving 6 bases unmatched. Germline V gives CDR1 MGHRA, CDR2 YSYEKL. CDR3 length: 16 residues. The CDR3 reads CASSQSSGTGGYGYTF. CDR3 DNA: TGCGCCAGCAGCCAATCTTCCGGGACAGGGGGCTATGGCTACACCTTC.

The chain links TRBV7-2 to TRBJ1-3, with D maybe TRBD1 (6 bases). The germline CDR1 and CDR2 sequences are SGHTA and FQGNSA. The CDR3 consists of 14 residues. V was cut by 4 bases and J by 4 bases, with 11 bases left in between. The CDR3 here is CASSWGQSGNTIYF. The CDR3 coding sequence is TGTGCCAGCAGCTGGGGGCAGTCCGGAAACACCATATATTTT.

The chain employs TRBV5-1 and TRBJ2-7, with TRBD2 matching 9 bases. This CDR3 contains 14 residues. The ends lost 1 base at V and 1 base at J; junction bases unmatched: 0. Germline CDR1 is SGHRS and CDR2 is YFSETQ. The DNA of the CDR3 is TGCGCCAGCAGCTTGCTAGCGGGATCCTACGAGCAGTACTTC. As protein: CASSLLAGSYEQYF.

The chain links TRBV5-6 to TRBJ1-2; TRBD1 is a possible D gene (6 bases). Germline CDR1 is SGHDT and CDR2 is YYEEEE. The CDR3 sequence is 14 residues long. Trimming pared 7 bases from V and 2 bases from J, leaving 15 bases between. CDR3 in amino acids: CASLKGGTNYGYTF. As DNA, the CDR3 is TGTGCCAGCCTAAAGGGGGGGACAAACTATGGCTACACCTTC.

This clone was detected only a few times. The chain links TRBV5-6 to TRBJ1-2; 7 nucleotides match TRBD1. CDR3 length: 14 residues. Germline CDR1 SGHDT, CDR2 YYEEEE. The junction had 9 bases not matched to a gene; V was cut back by 6 bases and J by 4 bases. CDR3 DNA: TGTGCCAGCAACCCGGTCCAGGGGGGCTATGGCTACACCTTC. This gives the protein CASNPVQGGYGYTF.

This clone showed up just once. The chain employs TRBV7-9 and TRBJ2-5; 11 bases are a match to TRBD2. V shed 7 bases, J shed 0 bases, and the junction held 7 bases outside the gene matches. CDR1 and CDR2 from the germline V gene are SEHNR and FQNEAQ (reference sequence). The CDR3 runs 16 residues. CDR3 DNA sequence: TGTGCCAGCACTCGGGCTAGCGGGGGGTACCAAGAGACCCAGTACTTC. Encoded protein: CASTRASGGYQETQYF.

CDR3 nucleotides: TGTGCCATCAGCAGGGACAAACCTAACTATGGCTACACCTTC. Encoded protein: CAISRDKPNYGYTF. The genes are TRBV10-3 and TRBJ1-2, with D possibly being TRBD1 (6 bases). The V end was cut by 6 bases, the J end by 0 bases, with 11 bases between. The CDR3 is made up of 14 amino acids. Germline lookup yields CDR1 ENHRY and CDR2 SYGVKD.

The rearrangement links TRBV7-9 to TRBJ1-5; 8 bases are shared with TRBD1. Germline-derived CDR1 and CDR2 are SEHNR and FQNEAQ (reference sequence). V lost 6 bases and J lost 5; bases outside the gene matches: 15. CDR3 length: 17 residues. The CDR3 DNA reads as TGTGCCAGCAGTCCTAATGGCGCAGGGGGCGCGCATCAGCCCCAGCATTTT. Translation gives CASSPNGAGGAHQPQHF.

The genes are TRBV7-8 and TRBJ1-5; D unresolved. The V gene's germline CDR1 is SGHVS and CDR2 FQNEAQ. V lost 2 bases and J 9 bases, leaving 11 bases between the germline ends. The CDR3 consists of 13 residues. In DNA, the CDR3 is TGTGCCAGCAGCTTATTCGGAGGGAGGCCCCAGCATTTT. Protein product: CASSLFGGRPQHF.

V gene TRBV28 combines with J gene TRBJ1-1, with 7 bases lining up with TRBD1. Germline V gene sequence: CDR1 MDHEN, CDR2 SYDVKM. V shed 3 bases, J shed 8 bases, and the junction held 12 bases outside the gene matches. This CDR3 has 15 amino acids. The CDR3 here is CASSFPLDRAIEAFF. The CDR3 DNA sequence: TGTGCCAGCAGTTTCCCTCTCGACAGGGCCATAGAAGCTTTCTTT.

This clone was recorded only once. This chain connects TRBV19 to TRBJ2-1, with 7 positions matching TRBD2. Germline V gene lookup returns CDR1 LNHDA and CDR2 SQIVND (reference sequence). Trimming took 3 bases from V and 6 from J; bases not matched to a gene: 2. This CDR3 contains 13 residues. CDR3 DNA sequence: TGTGCCAGTAGTATTCCTAGCGGCAATGAGCAGTTCTTC. Translation: CASSIPSGNEQFF.